The 30 T cell receptor beta chains below all came from one sample that was sequenced in a study of T cells after yellow fever vaccination. TCRdb ran MiXCR on the 5' RACE reads and lists one entry per CDR3 protein. The table shows some 350,000 distinct CDR3 sequences, with 6.2% occurring only once. The sequencing used PBMCs, collected 5 days after the yellow fever booster vaccination. Every receptor here comes from a man aged 25-45 years who received the YFV17D yellow fever vaccine.

As to this clonotype: A junction end diverges from the germline sequence, so it may reflect a read error. The chain couples TRBV20-1 to TRBJ2-3; maybe TRBD2 (6 bases). The germline gives CDR1 DFQATT, CDR2 SNEGSKA (reference sequence). The CDR3 is 16 residues long. In nucleotides, the CDR3 is TGCCGTGCTAGAGTTTTAGCGGATCCCCGCACAGATACGCAGTATTTT. This translates into CRARVLADPRTDTQYF.

This clonotype showed up many times. The chain carries TRBV20-1 and TRBJ2-1; D is unresolved. Germline assignment: CDR1 DFQATT and CDR2 SNEGSKA (reference sequence). The CDR3 extends over 14 amino acids. Trimming took 3 bases from V and 0 from J, leaving 9 bases between them. The CDR3 DNA is TGCAGTGCTAGTTCCGCGTACTCCTACAATGAGCAGTTCTTC. Translated, it gives CSASSAYSYNEQFF.

This clonotype was recorded a few times. The chain carries TRBV19 and TRBJ2-5; weak D call: TRBD1 (6 bases). Germline V lookup: CDR1 LNHDA, CDR2 SQIVND (reference sequence). V was trimmed by 4 bases and J by 5 bases, leaving 11 bases between them. CDR3 length: 13 amino acids. This chain's CDR3 is CASSSQGIETQYF. CDR3 bases: TGTGCCAGTAGTAGCCAGGGGATCGAGACCCAGTACTTC.

This clonotype was observed many times. The rearrangement uses TRBV6-2 or TRBV6-3 and TRBJ2-7; D perhaps matches TRBD1 (5 bases). Germline-derived CDR1 and CDR2 are MNHEY and SVGEGT. Trimming shortened V by 1 base and J by 2 bases, and 30 bases separated the two germline ends. The CDR3 length is 21 residues. CDR3 amino acids: CASSYYFRTTLGRNQTYEQYF. DNA of the CDR3: TGTGCCAGCAGTTACTATTTTAGGACGACTCTGGGGCGTAACCAAACCTACGAGCAGTACTTC.

The rearrangement uses TRBV6-1 and TRBJ2-7; 8 bases map to TRBD1. The CDR3 has 14 residues. Losses at the gene ends were 6 bases for V and 5 bases for J; bases not matched to a gene: 9. Germline V CDR1 and CDR2: MNHNS, SASEGT. CDR3 sequence: CASSLTDRVDEQYF. In DNA, the CDR3 is TGTGCCAGCAGCCTGACGGACAGGGTCGACGAGCAGTACTTC.

The rearrangement joins TRBV15 to TRBJ2-5, with D tentatively TRBD2 (6 bases). The CDR3 has 16 residues. Germline V gene sequence: CDR1 LNHNV, CDR2 YYDKDF (reference sequence). V was clipped by 0 bases and J by 4 bases, with 15 bases between them. The CDR3 loop reads CATSRDLGGRLETQYF. The CDR3 DNA sequence: TGTGCCACCAGCAGAGATCTAGGAGGGAGATTAGAGACCCAGTACTTC.

The chain carries TRBV6-5 and TRBJ1-1, with D unclear. The CDR3 contains 14 residues. Between the trimmed V and J ends, which lost 0 bases and 0 bases, there was a span of 5 bases. Germline V gene lookup returns CDR1 MNHEY and CDR2 SVGAGI. The CDR3 region is CASSYSGMNTEAFF. CDR3 coding DNA: TGTGCCAGCAGTTACTCAGGGATGAACACTGAAGCTTTCTTT.

This clonotype appeared a few times. The J gene is TRBJ2-4, the V gene TRBV7-2, with D uncertain. The CDR3 is 14 amino acids. The V and J ends lost 1 base and 7 bases respectively, with 11 bases between them. Per germline, CDR1 SGHTA and CDR2 FQGNSA. This CDR3 is CASSLVPPGNIQYF. The CDR3 nucleotides read TGTGCCAGCAGCTTAGTCCCACCTGGGAACATTCAGTACTTC.

This clonotype was counted at least ten times. The V call is TRBV7-9, the J call TRBJ1-5; TRBD1 agrees at 7 bases. In germline, CDR1 is SEHNR, CDR2 FQNEAQ (reference sequence). V was clipped by 5 bases and J by 3 bases; unmatched bases: 7. The CDR3 is made up of 15 amino acids. The CDR3 loop reads CASSISGTDNQPQHF. The CDR3 DNA follows: TGTGCCAGCAGCATAAGCGGGACAGACAATCAGCCCCAGCATTTT.

This clonotype has at least ten counts. The J gene is TRBJ2-1, the V gene TRBV10-3; 8 bases are shared with TRBD2. CDR1 is ENHRY, CDR2 SYGVKD, per germline. There are 14 residues in the CDR3. With 4 bases clipped from V and 6 bases from J, the junction kept 5 bases outside the gene matches. The CDR3 region has the DNA TGTGCCATCAGTGGGCGGGGGGTAGTCAATGAGCAGTTCTTC. Its protein product is CAISGRGVVNEQFF.

A word on this clonotype: This clone may be a read error of a much larger clone one base away. The rearrangement joins TRBV5-4 to TRBJ2-1; TRBD2 matches 7 bases. Germline values: CDR1 SGHNT, CDR2 YYREEE (reference sequence). This CDR3 contains 16 residues. CDR3 in amino acids: CDSSLESGDPYNEQFF. CDR3 nucleotide sequence: TGTGACAGCAGCTTGGAAAGCGGGGACCCCTACAATGAGCAGTTCTTC.

With regard to this clonotype: Just one base apart from a much larger clone, this may be a read error. The rearrangement links TRBV29-1 to TRBJ2-3, with unresolved D. The CDR3 extends over 12 amino acids. Looked up from germline, CDR1 is SQVTM and CDR2 is ANQGSEA. The V end was cut by 5 bases, the J end by 1 base, with 7 bases between. The CDR3 nucleotides are TGCAGCGTTAGACCGCGCACAGATACGCAGTATTTT. The encoded protein is CSVRPRTDTQYF.

This clonotype was seen more than once but under ten times. V usage is TRBV12-3 or TRBV12-4 and J usage is TRBJ2-3; D not certain. The V and J ends lost 3 bases and 1 base respectively, with 14 bases between them. This CDR3 spans 16 amino acids. The CDR3 protein is CASSFDPGGGTDTQYF. The CDR3 nucleotides are TGTGCCAGCAGTTTTGATCCGGGTGGGGGCACAGATACGCAGTATTTT.

This clonotype was seen more than once but under ten times. The gene calls are TRBV5-1 and TRBJ2-4; 7 bases are a match to TRBD1. This CDR3 spans 13 amino acids. Germline CDR1 is SGHRS and CDR2 is YFSETQ. Losses at the gene ends were 7 bases for V and 5 bases for J; bases not matched to a gene: 6. CDR3 nucleotides: TGCGCCAGCCGGGAAGGGGGCGAAAACATTCAGTACTTC. This encodes CASREGGENIQYF.

This clonotype was found a few times. V gene TRBV5-1 combines with J gene TRBJ2-5; D unclear. V lost 4 bases, J lost 2 bases, and 6 bases lay in between. This CDR3 is built from 12 residues. Looked up from germline, CDR1 is SGHRS and CDR2 is YFSETQ. The CDR3 nucleotides read TGCGCCAGCAGCCAACCTCAAGAGACCCAGTACTTC. Protein: CASSQPQETQYF.

The rearrangement uses TRBV2 and TRBJ2-2; 9 positions agree with TRBD1. Germline values: CDR1 SNHLY, CDR2 FYNNEI. The CDR3 has 13 residues. The V segment lost 6 bases and the J segment 7 bases; nucleotides outside the gene matches: 3. This CDR3 is CASRDRGDGELFF. DNA of the CDR3: TGTGCCAGCAGGGACAGGGGTGACGGGGAGCTGTTTTTT.

The chain recombines TRBV18 with TRBJ1-1; perhaps TRBD1 as D (5 bases). Germline CDR1 is KGHSH and CDR2 is LQKENI. The V end lost 1 base, the J end lost 3 bases, and 12 bases lay between the germline ends. This CDR3 has 15 amino acids. CDR3 in DNA: TGTGCCAGCTCACCACGGGACGGCAGCCACACTGAAGCTTTCTTT. Translated, it gives CASSPRDGSHTEAFF.

This clonotype appeared many times. This chain uses TRBV19 with TRBJ2-5; unclear D gene. Between the trimmed V and J ends, which lost 6 bases and 4 bases, there was a span of 9 bases. This CDR3 has 12 residues. Germline CDR1 and CDR2: LNHDA and SQIVND (reference sequence). This chain's CDR3 is CASSPVGETQYF. Written as DNA, the CDR3 is TGTGCCAGTAGCCCGGTCGGAGAGACCCAGTACTTC.

This clonotype appeared many times. The CDR3 region is CASSLRPEDTQYF. The CDR3 DNA sequence: TGTGCCAGCAGCTTAAGACCTGAAGATACGCAGTATTTT. This chain uses TRBV7-2 with TRBJ2-3; no clear D gene. V lost 2 bases and J lost 5, with 8 bases in between. The CDR3 has 13 residues. The germline gives CDR1 SGHTA, CDR2 FQGNSA.

The chain links TRBV3-1 to TRBJ2-5; 8 positions match TRBD2. V lost 1 base to trimming and J lost 0 bases; unmatched junction nucleotides: 7. The CDR3 covers 17 residues. Germline-derived CDR1 and CDR2 are LGHDT and YNNKEL (reference sequence). CDR3: CASSQGTAGEYQETQYF. As DNA, the CDR3 is TGTGCCAGCAGCCAAGGGACAGCGGGAGAGTACCAAGAGACCCAGTACTTC.

The table lists this clonotype with a few counts. The V gene is TRBV29-1, the J gene TRBJ2-7, with 10 bases matching TRBD2. Looked up from germline, CDR1 is SQVTM and CDR2 is ANQGSEA. This CDR3 is 16 amino acids long. V was pared by 6 bases and J by 5 bases, with 16 bases of the junction left unmatched. Here the CDR3 reads CSVAKRAGLAFNEQYF. The CDR3 DNA follows: TGCAGCGTAGCTAAAAGGGCGGGACTAGCGTTCAACGAGCAGTACTTC.

The chain combines TRBV7-2 with TRBJ2-7, with D tentatively TRBD2 (5 bases). V was cut by 4 bases and J by 2 bases, with 12 bases left in between. Germline values: CDR1 SGHTA, CDR2 FQGNSA. The CDR3 has 14 residues. The CDR3 bases are TGTGCCAGCAGCTCCCAGGCCGGGGCCTACGAGCAGTACTTC. The encoded protein is CASSSQAGAYEQYF.

This clonotype was found a few times. This rearrangement joins TRBV29-1 to TRBJ2-3, with D possibly being TRBD2 (5 bases). Germline lookup yields CDR1 SQVTM and CDR2 ANQGSEA. With 3 bases removed from V and 8 bases from J, the gap between germline ends came to 24 bases. This CDR3 comprises 16 residues. This CDR3 is CSVDSSGLVVFGTQYF. DNA for the CDR3: TGCAGCGTTGATAGTTCGGGGTTAGTAGTCTTCGGTACGCAGTATTTT.

The rearrangement links TRBV4-3 to TRBJ2-1; TRBD2 matches at 10 bases. CDR3 length: 13 amino acids. In germline, CDR1 is LGHNA, CDR2 YSLEER. Trimming at V came to 4 bases and at J to 10 bases, leaving 4 bases not matched to a gene. The CDR3 coding sequence is TGCGCCAGCAGCCTCAAGCGGGGGGGGGAGCAGTTCTTC. Its translation is CASSLKRGGEQFF.

This clonotype has ten or more counts. The chain joins TRBV20-1 to TRBJ2-5; 7 nucleotides align to TRBD1. Germline assignment: CDR1 DFQATT and CDR2 SNEGSKA (reference sequence). CDR3 length: 13 amino acids. Trimming took 8 bases from V and 1 from J; bases not matched to a gene: 7. For the CDR3, the DNA is TGCAGTCTTGTCGGGACAGCCCAAGAGACCCAGTACTTC. The encoded protein is CSLVGTAQETQYF.

The chain carries TRBV7-9 and TRBJ2-2; D possibly corresponds to TRBD2 (6 bases). The CDR3 consists of 16 residues. With 2 bases removed from V and 4 bases from J, the gap between germline ends came to 14 bases. Germline CDR1 SEHNR, CDR2 FQNEAQ (reference sequence). The DNA of the CDR3 is TGTGCCAGCAGCTTACCCGTGGTGGAGGGCACCGGGGAGCTGTTTTTT. It specifies CASSLPVVEGTGELFF.

This clonotype was counted many times. CDR3 sequence reads: CASRQMNTEAFF. CDR3 DNA sequence: TGTGCCAGCCGACAGATGAACACTGAAGCTTTCTTT. The genes are TRBV18 and TRBJ1-1; D is possibly TRBD1 (5 bases). V was trimmed by 8 bases and J by 0 bases, leaving 7 bases between them. Germline V gene sequence: CDR1 KGHSH, CDR2 LQKENI. CDR3 length: 12 amino acids. Full variable domain (outside the CDR3, taken from reference TRBV18 and TRBJ1-1): NAGVMQNPRHLVRRRGQEARLRCSPMKGHSHVYWYRQLPEEGLKFMVYLQKENIIDESGMPKERFSAEFPKEGPSILRIQQVVRGDSAAYFCASRQMNTEAFFGQGTRLTVV.

In its sample, this clonotype was seen a few times. This chain links TRBV3-1 with TRBJ1-1; D is ambiguous. This CDR3 is built from 12 residues. V was cut by 2 bases and J by 5 bases, with 6 bases left in between. The germline gives CDR1 LGHDT, CDR2 YNNKEL (reference sequence). The CDR3 loop reads CASSQSGTEAFF. The CDR3 region has the DNA TGTGCCAGCAGCCAATCCGGGACTGAAGCTTTCTTT.

The V and J genes are TRBV29-1 and TRBJ1-1; D not certain. Trimming took 4 bases from V and 6 from J, leaving 9 bases between them. The CDR3 extends over 11 amino acids. The germline V gene has CDR1 SQVTM and CDR2 ANQGSEA. This CDR3 is CSVVAAPEAFF. The CDR3 DNA sequence: TGCAGCGTTGTGGCAGCCCCTGAAGCTTTCTTT.

This clonotype was counted between two and nine times. The chain has TRBV18 and TRBJ2-7; 7 nucleotides match TRBD1. CDR1 KGHSH and CDR2 LQKENI come from the germline V gene. This CDR3 has 14 amino acids. V lost 5 bases and J lost 4; bases outside the gene matches: 8. CDR3 region: CASSSGTVLYEQYF. DNA of the CDR3: TGTGCCAGCTCATCAGGGACAGTTCTTTACGAGCAGTACTTC.